These 32 T cell receptor beta chains share one sample of origin, sequenced in a study of T cells in tuberculosis (dated by TCRdb to the late 2010s). Library preparation was by the immunoSEQ multiplex PCR assay. As stored in TCRdb, this immuneACCESS dataset retains in-frame rearrangements with V and J assigned. A fraction of the clones does not appear; measured against another copy, unresolved V genes explain less than half of the discrepancy, and the remainder lacks a known reason. This sample holds around 32,000 clones; roughly 94% were observed only once. The ten largest clones take up about 7.6% of the sample. Sample: PBMCs. The receptors stem from a donor aged 10-29 years with latent tuberculosis or without tuberculosis infection.

The chain is built from TRBV4-1 and TRBJ1-2, with 9 bases fitting TRBD1. CDR1 and CDR2 (germline): MGHRA, YSYEKL. The CDR3 runs 15 residues. Losses at the gene ends were 3 bases for V and 6 bases for J; bases not matched to a gene: 8. The CDR3 sequence: CASSQPVRQGDGYTF. In DNA form, the CDR3 reads TGCGCCAGCAGCCAGCCTGTGAGACAGGGGGATGGCTACACCTTC.

CDR3 loop: CSVEENLNYGSGANVLTF. The CDR3 DNA reads TGCAGCGTTGAAGAAAATTTAAATTACGGCTCTGGGGCCAACGTCCTGACTTTC. The V and J genes are TRBV29-1 and TRBJ2-6, with D unresolved. V gave up 0 bases and J gave up 0 bases, with 15 bases separating them. Germline lookup yields CDR1 SQVTM and CDR2 ANQGSEA. The CDR3 contains 18 residues.

The chain recombines TRBV25-1 with TRBJ1-2; 8 nucleotides line up with TRBD1. Germline trimming cut 5 bases from V and 8 bases from J; bases unmatched to any gene: 7. The CDR3 totals 13 residues. CDR1 and CDR2 (germline): MGHDK, SYGVNS. The DNA for the CDR3 is TGTGCCAGCAGTACCTTAAGGACAGGGGGCTACACCTTC. This gives the protein CASSTLRTGGYTF.

This chain uses TRBV29-1 with TRBJ2-1, with 12 bases fitting TRBD2. The CDR3 spans 13 residues. Germline-derived CDR1 and CDR2 are SQVTM and ANQGSEA. The J segment lost 5 bases and the V segment lost 6 bases, leaving 2 bases of the junction unmatched. The CDR3 here is CSVWTSGNNEQFF. As DNA, the CDR3 is TGCAGCGTCTGGACTAGCGGGAACAATGAGCAGTTCTTC.

V is TRBV5-6 and J is TRBJ1-5; 10 positions agree with TRBD1. This CDR3 spans 16 amino acids. CDR1 is SGHDT and CDR2 is YYEEEE in the germline V gene. J lost 6 bases, V lost 4 bases, and 10 bases had no gene match. The DNA of the CDR3 is TGTGCCAGCAGCACGGCCGGGACAGGGGTAAGTCAGCCCCAGCATTTT. Protein: CASSTAGTGVSQPQHF.

CDR3 bases: TGTGCCAGCTCACCGTCGCAGGCCTCCACTGAAGCTTTCTTT. As protein: CASSPSQASTEAFF. The chain recombines TRBV18 with TRBJ1-1; no clear D. Germline V lookup: CDR1 KGHSH, CDR2 LQKENI. There are 14 residues in the CDR3. V lost 3 bases, J lost 4 bases, and 12 bases lay in between.

The rearrangement links TRBV18 to TRBJ2-7; 12 nucleotides line up with TRBD1. CDR1 is KGHSH and CDR2 is LQKENI in the germline V gene. With 6 bases clipped from V and 2 bases from J, the junction kept 2 bases outside the gene matches. CDR3 size: 14 residues. The CDR3: CASSRDRGPYEQYF. For the CDR3, the DNA is TGTGCCAGCTCGCGGGACAGGGGGCCCTACGAGCAGTACTTC.

The gene calls are TRBV5-6 and TRBJ2-2; the match to TRBD2 covers 15 bases. Germline values: CDR1 SGHDT, CDR2 YYEEEE. The CDR3 covers 19 residues. Trimming cost V 1 base and J 6 bases; bases outside gene matches: 10. The CDR3, as DNA: TGTGCCAGCAGCTTGTTTTTGGGGACTAGCGGGAGGAGCGCCGGGGAGCTGTTTTTT. It codes for CASSLFLGTSGRSAGELFF.

This rearrangement joins TRBV11-2 to TRBJ2-5; D possibly corresponds to TRBD2 (6 bases). V shed 5 bases and J shed 2 bases, with 18 bases lying between them. This CDR3 has 16 residues. CDR1 and CDR2 (germline): SGHAT, FQNNGV. CDR3 region: CASSSIRWREQETQYF. CDR3 in DNA: TGTGCCAGCAGCAGTATACGATGGAGGGAACAAGAGACCCAGTACTTC. The full variable domain, in which reference TRBV11-2 and TRBJ2-5 provide the parts outside the CDR3, is EAGVAQSPRYKIIEKRQSVAFWCNPISGHATLYWYQQILGQGPKLLIQFQNNGVVDDSQLPKDRFSAERLKGVDSTLKIQPAKLEDSAVYLCASSSIRWREQETQYFGPGTRLLVL.

This clone was seen a single time. CDR3: CASSLPDRVGYTF. CDR3 nucleotide sequence: TGTGCCAGCAGCTTACCGGACAGGGTTGGCTACACCTTC. This chain connects TRBV7-9 to TRBJ1-2; 8 bases line up with TRBD1. CDR3 length: 13 residues. J gave up 7 bases and V 2 bases, and 3 bases lay outside the gene matches. Germline CDR1 SEHNR, CDR2 FQNEAQ (reference sequence).

This clone has a single count. V gene TRBV19 combines with J gene TRBJ1-1; D unclear. The CDR3 sequence is 14 residues long. V shed 6 bases and J shed 4 bases, with 15 bases lying between them. Per the germline V gene, CDR1 is LNHDA and CDR2 is SQIVND (reference sequence). CDR3 DNA sequence: TGTGCCAGTAGACCAGCTGAAGAGGTCACTGAAGCTTTCTTT. It codes for CASRPAEEVTEAFF.

V is TRBV12-5 and J is TRBJ2-5; 7 bases are a match to TRBD2. The CDR3 extends over 13 amino acids. Unmatched junction bases numbered 2, after V lost 5 bases and J lost 2 bases. Germline V CDR1 and CDR2: LGHNT, FRNRAP. Here the CDR3 DNA reads TGTGCTAGTGGTACTAGCGTACAAGAGACCCAGTACTTC. Its protein is CASGTSVQETQYF. Variable domain in full (rest from reference TRBV12-5 and TRBJ2-5): DARVTQTPRHKVTEMGQEVTMRCQPILGHNTVFWYRQTMMQGLELLAYFRNRAPLDDSGMPKDRFSAEMPDATLATLKIQPSEPRDSAVYFCASGTSVQETQYFGPGTRLLVL.

The gene calls are TRBV7-2 and TRBJ2-7; possible D gene TRBD2, 6 bases. The CDR3 loop spans 14 amino acids. V lost 4 bases and J 3 bases, leaving 13 bases between the germline ends. Germline CDR1 and CDR2: SGHTA and FQGNSA. The CDR3 bases are TGTGCCAGCAGCTCCCAGGGAGGAAACTACGAGCAGTACTTC. Translating gives CASSSQGGNYEQYF. Full variable domain (missing parts from reference TRBV7-2 and TRBJ2-7): GAGVSQSPSNKVTEKGKDVELRCDPISGHTALYWYRQSLGQGLEFLIYFQGNSAPDKSGLPSDRFSAERTGGSVSTLTIQRTQQEDSAVYLCASSSQGGNYEQYFGPGTRLTVT.

The J gene is TRBJ2-7, the V gene TRBV7-8; D might be TRBD2 (6 bases). The CDR3 is made up of 13 amino acids. V was pared by 6 bases and J by 3 bases, with 12 bases between. CDR1 and CDR2 from the germline V gene are SGHVS and FQNEAQ. The CDR3 nucleotides are TGTGCCAGCAGTCTGCCCGGGAGCTACGAGCAGTACTTC. The encoded protein is CASSLPGSYEQYF.

The V call is TRBV30, the J call TRBJ2-1; D is uncertain. The CDR3 totals 11 residues. Germline V gene sequence: CDR1 GTSNPN, CDR2 SVGIG (reference sequence). The germline V and J ends were trimmed by 0 bases and 8 bases, with 5 bases remaining between them. This CDR3 reads CAWSVQDEQFF. The DNA of the CDR3 is TGTGCCTGGAGTGTACAAGATGAGCAGTTCTTC.

The count of this clone is one. The gene calls are TRBV10-3 and TRBJ2-1; 10 bases map to TRBD2. This CDR3 comprises 14 residues. The germline CDR1 and CDR2 sequences are ENHRY and SYGVKD. V trimming: 7 bases; J trimming: 4 bases; junction bases outside the gene matches: 4. The CDR3 DNA reads TGTGCCATCACCCTAGCGGGAGCTTACAATGAGCAGTTCTTC. It encodes CAITLAGAYNEQFF.

The rearrangement links TRBV18 to TRBJ2-5, with 7 bases that match TRBD1. V lost 4 bases, J lost 2 bases, and 4 bases stayed unmatched. CDR3 size: 14 residues. From germline, CDR1 is KGHSH and CDR2 LQKENI. The CDR3, as DNA: TGTGCCAGCTCACTCGGACAGGTACAAGAGACCCAGTACTTC. This encodes CASSLGQVQETQYF. Combining the CDR3 with reference TRBV18 and TRBJ2-5 gives the whole variable domain NAGVMQNPRHLVRRRGQEARLRCSPMKGHSHVYWYRQLPEEGLKFMVYLQKENIIDESGMPKERFSAEFPKEGPSILRIQQVVRGDSAAYFCASSLGQVQETQYFGPGTRLLVL.

The chain combines TRBV10-3 with TRBJ1-2; weak D call: TRBD1 (6 bases). Trimming took off 7 bases at V and 4 bases at J, with 7 bases between the two ends. The CDR3 consists of 11 residues. From germline, CDR1 is ENHRY and CDR2 SYGVKD. CDR3 DNA: TGTGCCATCAAGGACAGCTATGGCTACACCTTC. Translation gives CAIKDSYGYTF.

The chain uses TRBV9 and TRBJ2-7, with 9 bases fitting TRBD1. In germline, CDR1 is SGDLS, CDR2 YYNGEE. The V and J ends lost 0 bases and 2 bases, in that order; junction bases with no gene match: 3. CDR3 length: 15 amino acids. CDR3 loop: CASSVDWTGAYEQYF. Written as DNA, the CDR3 is TGTGCCAGCAGCGTAGATTGGACAGGGGCCTACGAGCAGTACTTC. Combining the CDR3 with reference TRBV9 and TRBJ2-7 gives the whole variable domain DSGVTQTPKHLITATGQRVTLRCSPRSGDLSVYWYQQSLDQGLQFLIQYYNGEERAKGNILERFSAQQFPDLHSELNLSSLELGDSALYFCASSVDWTGAYEQYFGPGTRLTVT.

There are a few counts of this clone. V gene TRBV5-4 combines with J gene TRBJ1-2; 10 bases are shared with TRBD1. This CDR3 has 15 residues. Trimming cost V 4 bases and J 2 bases; bases outside gene matches: 5. Germline lookup yields CDR1 SGHNT and CDR2 YYREEE (reference sequence). The CDR3 nucleotides are TGTGCCAGCAGCCCCCGGGGACAGGGGAACTATGGCTACACCTTC. Translated, it gives CASSPRGQGNYGYTF.

The CDR3 nucleotides read TGCGCCAGCAGCTTAAGGACAGGGTGGGATCAGCCCCAGCATTTT. Encoded protein: CASSLRTGWDQPQHF. The V and J genes are TRBV5-1 and TRBJ1-5; TRBD1 matches at 8 bases. J was trimmed by 5 bases and V by 2 bases; bases with no gene match: 6. The CDR3 has 15 residues. From germline, CDR1 is SGHRS and CDR2 YFSETQ.

The gene calls are TRBV25-1 and TRBJ1-4; possible D gene TRBD1, 5 bases. CDR1 and CDR2 from the germline V gene are MGHDK and SYGVNS. The CDR3 length is 14 residues. The ends were cut back, 2 bases at V and 5 bases at J, with 9 bases in the middle. The CDR3 coding sequence is TGTGCCAGCAGTGAAGGGACTTACAATGAAAAACTGTTTTTT. Residues: CASSEGTYNEKLFF.

The chain combines TRBV5-1 with TRBJ2-5, with no clear D. The CDR3 loop spans 13 amino acids. The germline V gene has CDR1 SGHRS and CDR2 YFSETQ. Trimming stripped 2 bases from V and 3 bases from J, with 8 bases between. In nucleotides, the CDR3 is TGCGCCAGCAGCTTAGGCAGGAAAGAGACCCAGTACTTC. Its protein product is CASSLGRKETQYF.

V and J are TRBV21-1 and TRBJ2-7; the table's D call, TRBD1, was not checked against the DNA. TRBV21-1 has pseudogene status. The CDR3 runs 16 residues. CDR3 sequence: CASSAKMDRGADEQYF. CDR3 bases: TGTGCCAGCAGCGCGAAGATGGACAGGGGGGCGGACGAGCAGTACTTC.

The rearrangement uses TRBV6-6 and TRBJ2-7, with 7 bases fitting TRBD1. CDR3 length: 12 amino acids. Germline V CDR1 and CDR2: MNHNY, SVGAGI (reference sequence). The J segment lost 4 bases and the V segment lost 5 bases, leaving 2 bases of the junction unmatched. In nucleotides, the CDR3 is TGTGCCAGCAGTCAGACAGGGTACGAGCAGTACTTC. Protein product: CASSQTGYEQYF.

The chain uses TRBV28 and TRBJ2-7; TRBD2 is a possible D gene (5 bases). The CDR3 contains 12 residues. V gave up 2 bases and J gave up 5 bases, with 7 bases separating them. Germline V CDR1 and CDR2: MDHEN, SYDVKM. The CDR3 nucleotides are TGTGCCAGCAGTTTAACGGGGAACGAGCAGTACTTC. Residues: CASSLTGNEQYF.

The rearrangement uses TRBV5-1 and TRBJ2-7, with 8 positions matching TRBD1. The trim removed 2 bases at V and 3 bases at J, leaving 4 bases unmatched. The V gene's germline CDR1 is SGHRS and CDR2 YFSETQ. The CDR3 loop spans 14 amino acids. CDR3: CASSLTGGRYEQYF. CDR3 bases: TGCGCCAGCAGCTTAACAGGGGGTCGCTACGAGCAGTACTTC.

This chain links TRBV4-2 with TRBJ2-3; no clear D. Germline assignment: CDR1 LGHNA and CDR2 YNFKEQ. The CDR3 runs to 15 residues. V was cut by 1 base and J by 1 base, with 9 bases left in between. CDR3 nucleotides: TGTGCCAGCAGCCAAGTGTTAGCAGGCACAGATACGCAGTATTTT. Translated: CASSQVLAGTDTQYF.

The chain couples TRBV29-1 to TRBJ2-1; the match to TRBD2 covers 8 bases. This CDR3 is built from 15 residues. J lost 0 bases, V lost 2 bases, and 3 bases had no gene match. Germline assignment: CDR1 SQVTM and CDR2 ANQGSEA. The CDR3 loop reads CSVETLAGSYNEQFF. The CDR3 DNA follows: TGCAGCGTTGAAACCCTAGCGGGCTCCTACAATGAGCAGTTCTTC.

This chain links TRBV6-5 with TRBJ1-2, with 8 bases lining up with TRBD1. Germline V gene data show CDR1 as MNHEY and CDR2 as SVGAGI. The ends lost 0 bases at V and 8 bases at J; junction bases unmatched: 5. The CDR3 sequence is 14 residues long. In DNA, the CDR3 is TGTGCCAGCAGTTACTCTACACAGGGGGGAGGCTACACCTTC. Its translation is CASSYSTQGGGYTF.

The J gene is TRBJ2-5, the V gene TRBV5-6, with 9 bases that match TRBD2. CDR3 length equals 15 residues. With V trimmed by 1 base and J by 2 bases, 3 bases remained unmatched. CDR1 is SGHDT, CDR2 YYEEEE, per germline. Written as DNA, the CDR3 is TGTGCCAGCAGCTTGACTAGCGGGTCTCAAGAGACCCAGTACTTC. This codes for CASSLTSGSQETQYF.

The chain uses TRBV14 and TRBJ1-4; D is unresolved. V lost 4 bases to trimming and J lost 3 bases, with 12 bases between them. This CDR3 is built from 15 residues. CDR1 is SGHDN, CDR2 FVKESK, per germline. The CDR3 region has the DNA TGTGCCAGCAGCCCTTTTTCCTCGGCTAATGAAAAACTGTTTTTT. Translated: CASSPFSSANEKLFF. The full variable domain, with the rest looked up from reference TRBV14 and TRBJ1-4, is EAGVTQFPSHSVIEKGQTVTLRCDPISGHDNLYWYRRVMGKEIKFLLHFVKESKQDESGMPNNRFLAERTGGTYSTLKVQPAELEDSGVYFCASSPFSSANEKLFFGSGTQLSVL.